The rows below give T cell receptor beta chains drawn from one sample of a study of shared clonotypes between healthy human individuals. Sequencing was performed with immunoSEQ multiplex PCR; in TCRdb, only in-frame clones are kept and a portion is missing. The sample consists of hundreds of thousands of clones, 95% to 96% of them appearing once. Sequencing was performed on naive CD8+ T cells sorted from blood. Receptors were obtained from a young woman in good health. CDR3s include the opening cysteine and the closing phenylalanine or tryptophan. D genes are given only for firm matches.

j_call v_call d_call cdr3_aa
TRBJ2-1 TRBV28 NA CASTGSSPYNEQFF
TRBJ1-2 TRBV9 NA CASSGNRETNYGYTF
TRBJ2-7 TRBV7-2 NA CASSTGDEQYF
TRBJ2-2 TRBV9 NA CASSPSSGARTGELFF
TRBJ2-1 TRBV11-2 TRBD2 CASSLSGRDNEQFF
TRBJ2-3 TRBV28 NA CASNNPRASDTQYF
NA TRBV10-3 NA CAISDGPGSYEQYF
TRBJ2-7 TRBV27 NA CASSTGREQYF
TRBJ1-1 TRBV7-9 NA CASSLSPGTEAFF
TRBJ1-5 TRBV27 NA CASSPVSGWEPQHF
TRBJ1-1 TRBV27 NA CASSYVEGTEAFF
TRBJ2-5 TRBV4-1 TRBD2 CASSQGPAGGQETQYF
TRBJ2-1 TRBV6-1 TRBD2 CASREGLRENEQFF
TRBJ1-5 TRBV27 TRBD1 CASSPGQRYQPQHF
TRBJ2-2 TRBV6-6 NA CASSYSVGAGGELFF
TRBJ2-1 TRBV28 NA CASFGGRLYNEQFF
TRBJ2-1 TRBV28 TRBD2 CASKLAGDAYNEQFF
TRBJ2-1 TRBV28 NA CASSLWGTAGTYNEQFF
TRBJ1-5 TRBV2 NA CASSEWQGSNQPQHF
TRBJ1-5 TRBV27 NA CAILRPINQPQHF
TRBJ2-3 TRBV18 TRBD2 CASSPAGVTDTQYF
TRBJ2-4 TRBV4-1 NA CASSQVGERNIQYF
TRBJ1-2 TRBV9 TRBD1 CASSSRQGGSYGYTF
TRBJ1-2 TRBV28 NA CASSSDVKAGNYGYTF
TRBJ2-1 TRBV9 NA CASSPWARDNEQFF
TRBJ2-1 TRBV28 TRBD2 CASSFPREGEGEQFF
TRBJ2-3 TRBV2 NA CATRTPDNTQYF
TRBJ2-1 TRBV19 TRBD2 CASNDLGEGQGEQFF
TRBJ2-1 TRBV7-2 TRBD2 CASTLAGGPNEQFF
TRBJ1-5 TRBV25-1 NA CASSLAGNQPQHF
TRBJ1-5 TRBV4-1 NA CASSQSGPDVGYPQHF
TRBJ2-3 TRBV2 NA CASSEPSRGSTDTQYF
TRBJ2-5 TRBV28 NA CASSYTRGWGLGETQYF
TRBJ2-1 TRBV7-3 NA CASSPYRRASSYNEQFF
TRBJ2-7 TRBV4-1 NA CASSQESWVNEQYF
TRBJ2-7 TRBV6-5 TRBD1 CASSYSIGQELYEQYF
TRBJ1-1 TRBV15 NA CATSRDVGFSTNTEAFF
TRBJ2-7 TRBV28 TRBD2 CASSWLAGSYEQYF
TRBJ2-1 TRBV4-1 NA CASSQRTAALYNEQFF
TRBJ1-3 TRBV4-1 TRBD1 CASSRGTGSAGSGNTIYF
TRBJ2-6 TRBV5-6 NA CASGPGANVLTF
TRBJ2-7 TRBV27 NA CASSLSRSSSEQYF
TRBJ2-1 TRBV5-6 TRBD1 CASSSPSQGAVEQFF
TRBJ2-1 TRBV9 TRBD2 CASSVGTSEIGDEQFF
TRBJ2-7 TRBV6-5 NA CASSYEGRGEDEQYF
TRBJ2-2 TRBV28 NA CASSFRTLTGELFF
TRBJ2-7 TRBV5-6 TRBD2 CASTWTSGNDEQYF
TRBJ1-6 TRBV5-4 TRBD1 CAIGTGGSPLHF
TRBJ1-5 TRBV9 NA CARIMGDNQPQHF
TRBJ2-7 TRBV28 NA CASSFIGSYEQYF
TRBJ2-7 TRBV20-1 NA CSAHENEQYF
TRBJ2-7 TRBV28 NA CATRERALRYEQYF